The following is a T cell receptor (beta chain) sequence with its context. This CDR3 region has 17 residues. Germline V gene data show CDR1 as SGHNT and CDR2 as YYREEE (reference sequence). V lost 4 bases to trimming and J lost 5 bases; unmatched junction nucleotides: 16. The sample is drawn from a study of low-dose radiotherapy and immunotherapy resistance in tumors. First-strand cDNA used TRAV- and TRBV-specific primers, covering alpha and beta chains. A constant-region primer paired with the V-primer adapter amplified TCRs over about 20 PCR cycles. One entry per CDR3 protein, called by TCRdb with MiXCR from the reads. The sample carries roughly 19,000 distinct CDR3 sequences, roughly 70% recorded once.

The chain uses TRBV5-4 and TRBJ2-7; 9 bases line up with TRBD1. This TCR was recovered from a human donor with advanced metastatic prostate, ovarian, gallbladder or colorectal cancer (not recorded which). This table probably holds off-target reads from a library built for another chain. For the CDR3, the DNA is TGTGCCAGCAGCCGGAACCCCGGGACAGGGTACATCGACGAGCAGTACTTC. Protein sequence: CASSRNPGTGYIDEQYF.